The 14 T cell receptor beta chains reported below all come from one sample, sequenced in a study of T cells in Graves' hyperthyroidism and ophthalmopathy. The CDR3 regions of TCR beta were amplified from RNA transcripts. The HTBI set primed first-round TCR CDR3 RT-PCR. TCRdb independently ran MiXCR on the multiplex PCR reads; one entry per CDR3 protein. Here the sample spans hundreds of thousands of distinct CDR3 sequences, roughly 15% being singletons. The sample was blood. The receptors derive from a woman aged 18-29 years with Graves' hyperthyroidism.

This clonotype has a handful of counts. The rearrangement uses TRBV6-5 and TRBJ1-5; 8 bases fit TRBD1. This CDR3 is 20 amino acids long. Unmatched junction bases numbered 15, after V lost 0 bases and J lost 2 bases. Germline CDR1 reads MNHEY; CDR2 reads SVGAGI. CDR3 residues: CASSYSKGGAGGRGNQPQHF. CDR3 sequence (DNA): TGTGCCAGCAGTTACTCGAAGGGAGGTGCAGGGGGCAGGGGCAATCAGCCCCAGCATTTT.

This clonotype was counted many times. V gene TRBV30 combines with J gene TRBJ2-7; 7 bases fit TRBD1. Germline V gives CDR1 GTSNPN, CDR2 SVGIG (reference sequence). This CDR3 has 13 amino acids. The ends lost 5 bases at V and 6 bases at J; junction bases unmatched: 10. CDR3 nucleotide sequence: TGTGCCTGGGCGACAGGGACGTTCGGCGAGCAGTACTTC. Translating it yields CAWATGTFGEQYF.

V and J are TRBV19 and TRBJ1-2; TRBD1 is a possible D gene (5 bases). CDR3 length: 13 residues. V was trimmed by 1 base and J by 7 bases, leaving 10 bases between them. Germline lookup yields CDR1 LNHDA and CDR2 SQIVND (reference sequence). Written as DNA, the CDR3 is TGTGCCAGTAGTATAGGGGGCGCGGCTGGCTACACCTTC. It encodes CASSIGGAAGYTF.

This clonotype has a handful of counts. The chain carries TRBV5-1 and TRBJ2-7; 8 bases are shared with TRBD1. The CDR3 has 14 residues. The trim removed 2 bases at V and 5 bases at J, leaving 6 bases unmatched. Germline values: CDR1 SGHRS, CDR2 YFSETQ. The DNA for the CDR3 is TGCGCCAGCAGCTTACGGACAGGGCCCCACGAGCAGTACTTC. It translates to CASSLRTGPHEQYF.

This clonotype appeared a few times. The rearrangement joins TRBV5-1 to TRBJ1-1, with D maybe TRBD1 (6 bases). The CDR3 runs 14 residues. The germline V gene has CDR1 SGHRS and CDR2 YFSETQ. V was pared by 4 bases and J by 1 base, with 11 bases between. The CDR3, as DNA: TGCGCCAGCAGCCCGGGACACACGAACACTGAAGCTTTCTTT. Translation: CASSPGHTNTEAFF.

The chain combines TRBV9 with TRBJ2-3, with TRBD2 as a possible D gene (6 bases). CDR3 length: 16 amino acids. V dropped 1 base and J dropped 2 bases, with 14 bases sitting between them. Germline V gives CDR1 SGDLS, CDR2 YYNGEE. This CDR3 reads CASSVTEGGFTDTQYF. The CDR3 bases are TGTGCCAGCAGCGTAACGGAGGGAGGATTCACAGATACGCAGTATTTT.

In its sample, this clonotype was seen many times. The gene calls are TRBV2 and TRBJ1-2; D perhaps matches TRBD1 (5 bases). This CDR3 comprises 15 residues. The V end lost 3 bases, the J end lost 5 bases, and 16 bases lay between the germline ends. Germline V lookup: CDR1 SNHLY, CDR2 FYNNEI. The CDR3 coding sequence is TGTGCCAGCAGTGATGATGGGGCCGCGGTATATGGCTACACCTTC. Its translation is CASSDDGAAVYGYTF.

This clonotype came up a few times. This rearrangement joins TRBV4-1 to TRBJ2-7; D gene uncertain. Germline loops: CDR1 MGHRA, CDR2 YSYEKL. The germline V and J ends were trimmed by 1 base and 4 bases, with 8 bases remaining between them. CDR3 length equals 13 residues. The CDR3 coding sequence is TGCGCCAGCAGCCAAGCCTGGGAATACGAGCAGTACTTC. As protein: CASSQAWEYEQYF.

Ten or more counts support this clonotype. The chain combines TRBV3-1 with TRBJ2-7; D unresolved. Deletions cut 2 bases from V and 2 bases from J, with 19 bases between. Per germline, CDR1 LGHDT and CDR2 YNNKEL (reference sequence). The CDR3 sequence is 17 residues long. CDR3 in amino acids: CASSQSLWNRGTYEQYF. The CDR3 region has the DNA TGTGCCAGCAGCCAATCGTTATGGAATCGTGGAACCTACGAGCAGTACTTC.

The table lists this clonotype with a few counts. V is TRBV7-9 and J is TRBJ1-4, with D unresolved. Trimming removed 3 bases at V and 8 bases at J, with 7 bases between. Germline lookup yields CDR1 SEHNR and CDR2 FQNEAQ (reference sequence). The CDR3 sequence is 12 residues long. CDR3 region: CASSFTSEKLFF. The CDR3 DNA sequence: TGTGCCAGCAGCTTTACATCCGAAAAACTGTTTTTT.

This clonotype appeared once. The chain is built from TRBV29-1 and TRBJ1-1; weak D call: TRBD1 (5 bases). The germline CDR1 and CDR2 sequences are SQVTM and ANQGSEA. Trimming stripped 4 bases from V and 1 base from J, with 10 bases between. The CDR3 totals 13 residues. The CDR3: CSVVKGPNTEAFF. In DNA, the CDR3 is TGCAGCGTTGTAAAGGGACCGAACACTGAAGCTTTCTTT.

V gene TRBV2 combines with J gene TRBJ1-2, with D unclear. Germline values: CDR1 SNHLY, CDR2 FYNNEI. V was shortened by 3 bases and J by 8 bases, with 16 bases between the two germline ends. The CDR3 totals 14 residues. CDR3 loop: CASSDADRRGGYTF. DNA of the CDR3: TGTGCCAGCAGTGATGCGGATCGCCGAGGAGGCTACACCTTC. The whole variable domain, remainder taken from reference TRBV2 and TRBJ1-2, is EPEVTQTPSHQVTQMGQEVILRCVPISNHLYFYWYRQILGQKVEFLVSFYNNEISEKSEIFDDQFSVERPDGSNFTLKIRSTKLEDSAMYFCASSDADRRGGYTFGSGTRLTVV.

This clonotype occurred a few times. The chain recombines TRBV7-9 with TRBJ2-2; D uncertain. The CDR3 sequence is 15 residues long. Germline CDR1 and CDR2: SEHNR and FQNEAQ (reference sequence). V was cut by 5 bases and J by 1 base, with 11 bases left in between. DNA of the CDR3: TGTGCCAGCAGCCGACCAGGTTTGAACACCGGGGAGCTGTTTTTT. Encoded protein: CASSRPGLNTGELFF.

The chain has TRBV25-1 and TRBJ2-1; D might be TRBD1 or TRBD2, each matching 5 bases. The CDR3 covers 14 residues. V gave up 1 base and J gave up 8 bases, with 12 bases separating them. From germline, CDR1 is MGHDK and CDR2 SYGVNS. The CDR3 coding sequence is TGTGCCAGCAGTGAATCGGGGCCGCGGGATGAGCAGTTCTTC. Translation gives CASSESGPRDEQFF.